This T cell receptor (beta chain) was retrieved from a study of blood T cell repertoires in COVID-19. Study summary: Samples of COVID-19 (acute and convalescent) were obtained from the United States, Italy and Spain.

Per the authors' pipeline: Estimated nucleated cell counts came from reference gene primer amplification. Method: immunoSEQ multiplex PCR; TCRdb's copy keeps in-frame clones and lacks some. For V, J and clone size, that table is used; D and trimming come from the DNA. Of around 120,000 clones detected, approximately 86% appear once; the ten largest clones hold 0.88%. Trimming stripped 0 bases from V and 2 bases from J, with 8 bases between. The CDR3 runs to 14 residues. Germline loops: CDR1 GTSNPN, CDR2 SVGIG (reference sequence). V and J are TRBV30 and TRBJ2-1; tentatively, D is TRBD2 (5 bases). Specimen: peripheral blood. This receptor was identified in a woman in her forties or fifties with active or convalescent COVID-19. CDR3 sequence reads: CAWSVGLPYNEQFF. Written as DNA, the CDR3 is TGTGCCTGGAGTGTCGGACTGCCCTACAATGAGCAGTTCTTC.